Shown below are 17 T cell receptor beta chains from a single sample sequenced in a study of CD8+CD57+ T cells in acquired aplastic anemia. TCR beta VDJ and CDR3 profiling used genomic DNA as template. TCRdb re-called the reads with MiXCR, one entry per CDR3 protein. The repertoire consists of 150,000 to 200,000 distinct CDR3 sequences, with about 64% occurring once and the leading ten covering over 40%. Sequenced input: sorted CD4+, CD8+, or CD8+CD57+ T cells (not recorded which) from PBMCs. The source is a human donor in good health.

The chain couples TRBV7-9 to TRBJ1-1; no definite D call. The CDR3 covers 11 residues. Trimming pared 5 bases from V and 10 bases from J, leaving 11 bases between. In germline, CDR1 is SEHNR, CDR2 FQNEAQ (reference sequence). CDR3 amino acids: CASSQERTAFF. CDR3 DNA: TGTGCCAGCAGCCAGGAACGGACAGCTTTCTTT.

The chain links TRBV20-1 to TRBJ1-6; D not certain. CDR1 DFQATT and CDR2 SNEGSKA come from the germline V gene (reference sequence). Deletions cut 5 bases from V and 0 bases from J, with 11 bases between. The CDR3 has 15 residues. This chain's CDR3 is CSAPSEGSYNSPLHF. CDR3 sequence (DNA): TGCAGTGCTCCGAGTGAGGGCTCCTATAATTCACCCCTCCACTTT.

This clonotype was detected ten times or more. This chain links TRBV20-1 with TRBJ2-5; 16 bases match TRBD2. The V gene end was trimmed by 3 bases and the J gene end by 5 bases; junction bases not matched to a gene: 18. This CDR3 is built from 20 residues. Germline V CDR1 and CDR2: DFQATT, SNEGSKA (reference sequence). CDR3: CSARSPGLAGGGGPGETQYF. In DNA, the CDR3 is TGCAGTGCTAGGTCCCCGGGACTAGCGGGAGGGGGGGGGCCTGGGGAGACCCAGTACTTC.

V usage is TRBV9 and J usage is TRBJ1-2; possibly TRBD1 for D (6 bases). Trimming took 5 bases from V and 5 from J, leaving 13 bases between them. CDR3 size: 13 residues. CDR1 is SGDLS and CDR2 is YYNGEE in the germline V gene. CDR3 sequence: CASSKQGRYGYTF. For the CDR3, the DNA is TGTGCCAGCAGTAAACAGGGCAGATATGGCTACACCTTC.

This clonotype has more than one count but fewer than ten. V is TRBV7-9 and J is TRBJ2-1; the match to TRBD2 covers 7 bases. Unmatched junction bases numbered 8, after V lost 8 bases and J lost 1 base. Germline V gene sequence: CDR1 SEHNR, CDR2 FQNEAQ (reference sequence). The CDR3 spans 15 residues. CDR3 in amino acids: CASSSAGYSYNEQFF. DNA for the CDR3: TGTGCCAGCTCGTCAGCGGGGTATTCCTACAATGAGCAGTTCTTC.

Turning to this clonotype: An end of the junction does not agree with germline; a read error may underlie this. This sequence joins TRBV24-1 and TRBJ2-5; D is possibly TRBD1 (6 bases). Germline V gene lookup returns CDR1 KGHDR and CDR2 SFDVKD. The CDR3 loop spans 17 amino acids. The CDR3 coding sequence is TGTGTCACCAACCCCCGCTCCGGGACAAGATACCAAGAGACCCAGTACTTC. This translates into CVTNPRSGTRYQETQYF.

This chain connects TRBV7-3 to TRBJ2-7, with no clear D. The germline V and J ends were trimmed by 2 bases and 5 bases, with 16 bases remaining between them. Germline V gene sequence: CDR1 SGHTA, CDR2 FQGTGA. The CDR3 spans 15 residues. The chain's CDR3 is CASSLGGRPGDEQYF. The CDR3 DNA sequence: TGTGCCAGCAGCTTAGGCGGCAGACCTGGGGACGAGCAGTACTTC.

This clonotype was counted many times. In DNA, the CDR3 is TGTGCCAGCAGCCCCACAGGCTACCAAGAGACCCAGTACTTC. Its translation: CASSPTGYQETQYF. The chain joins TRBV7-8 to TRBJ2-5; D possibly corresponds to TRBD1 (5 bases). Germline V gene sequence: CDR1 SGHVS, CDR2 FQNEAQ. V lost 5 bases to trimming and J lost 0 bases, with 10 bases between them. The CDR3 consists of 14 residues.

This chain joins TRBV24-1 and TRBJ1-1; D is undetermined. CDR3 length: 14 amino acids. The V end was cut by 4 bases, the J end by 1 base, with 9 bases between. CDR1 KGHDR and CDR2 SFDVKD come from the germline V gene. The CDR3 DNA follows: TGTGCCACCAGTGAAGATGACACGAACACTGAAGCTTTCTTT. It codes for CATSEDDTNTEAFF.

In the case of this clonotype: At one end, the junction sequence differs from germline, possibly due to a read error. This sequence joins TRBV24-1 and TRBJ2-5; 10 bases line up with TRBD1. This CDR3 has 11 amino acids. Germline V gives CDR1 KGHDR, CDR2 SFDVKD. The CDR3: CATGQGETQCF. CDR3 DNA: TGTGCCACCGGACAGGGGGAGACCCAGTGCTTC.

This clonotype was detected only once. The gene calls are TRBV7-2 and TRBJ1-6; D remains ambiguous. The CDR3 consists of 12 residues. Trimming removed 8 bases from V and 9 bases from J, with 11 bases in between. Germline lookup yields CDR1 SGHTA and CDR2 FQGNSA. CDR3 nucleotides: TGTGCCAGCGGCCCCCTTCCTTCACCCCTCCACTTT. Protein sequence: CASGPLPSPLHF.

The chain links TRBV15 to TRBJ2-2; D uncertain. The germline gives CDR1 LNHNV, CDR2 YYDKDF (reference sequence). Trimming shortened V by 1 base and J by 0 bases, and 6 bases separated the two germline ends. This CDR3 has 15 amino acids. The CDR3 sequence: CATSRGLANTGELFF. The CDR3 DNA follows: TGTGCCACCAGCAGAGGACTTGCGAACACCGGGGAGCTGTTTTTT.

This clonotype was counted at least ten times. This chain links TRBV11-3 with TRBJ2-3, with 7 nucleotides matching TRBD2. There are 16 residues in the CDR3. Germline V gives CDR1 SGHNT, CDR2 YENEEA. V lost 5 bases to trimming and J lost 1 base; unmatched junction nucleotides: 9. CDR3 DNA sequence: TGTGCCAGCAGCCCATTAGCGGGTGGGGGCACAGATACGCAGTATTTT. It is translated as CASSPLAGGGTDTQYF.

CDR3 in amino acids: CSAKDGTGSGSPLHF. CDR3 bases: TGCAGTGCCAAGGACGGGACAGGAAGCGGTTCACCCCTCCACTTT. This sequence joins TRBV20-1 and TRBJ1-6, with TRBD1 identical over 8 bases. The J segment lost 9 bases and the V segment lost 6 bases, leaving 13 bases of the junction unmatched. CDR3 size: 15 residues. The germline V gene encodes CDR1 DFQATT and CDR2 SNEGSKA (reference sequence).

This rearrangement joins TRBV10-1 to TRBJ2-2; tentative D call: TRBD1 (6 bases). V was shortened by 1 base and J by 0 bases, with 9 bases between the two germline ends. From germline, CDR1 is WNHNN and CDR2 SYGVQD (reference sequence). This CDR3 region has 16 residues. CDR3 coding DNA: TGCGCCAGCAGTGAGTTCGGGACAACGAACACCGGGGAGCTGTTTTTT. Protein: CASSEFGTTNTGELFF.

J is TRBJ2-7 and V is TRBV28; TRBD1 is a possible D gene (7 bases). The CDR3 is 15 amino acids. Germline V gives CDR1 MDHEN, CDR2 SYDVKM. Trimming stripped 7 bases from V and 6 bases from J, with 22 bases between. The CDR3 nucleotides read TGTGCCAGCAAGGATCGGAGGGGGCCCTACCCCGAGCAGTACTTC. Encoded protein: CASKDRRGPYPEQYF.

The rearrangement uses TRBV9 and TRBJ2-3; the match to TRBD2 covers 8 bases. The CDR3 has 15 amino acids. Germline trimming cut 4 bases from V and 2 bases from J; bases unmatched to any gene: 6. Germline CDR1 and CDR2: SGDLS and YYNGEE. CDR3 in DNA: TGTGCCAGCAGCTCGGGACTAGAAGTCACAGATACGCAGTATTTT. It translates to CASSSGLEVTDTQYF.